This entry lists 2 T cell receptor beta chains sequenced from one sample in a study of PD-1 blockade in classical Hodgkin lymphoma. All trial patients relapsed after autologous stem cell transplantation. The data were produced by immunoSEQ multiplex PCR, yet TCRdb's version contains in-frame clones alone and is incomplete. Of about 2,100 clones listed, approximately 85% were seen once; the top ten hold roughly 20%. This specimen consisted of peripheral blood mononuclear cells (PBMCs), obtained at baseline. All receptors come from a human donor with classical Hodgkin lymphoma.

The gene calls are TRBV6-1 and TRBJ1-1; D unclear. From germline, CDR1 is MNHNS and CDR2 SASEGT. Between the trimmed V and J ends, which lost 5 bases and 1 base, there was a span of 8 bases. The CDR3 loop spans 13 amino acids. Written as DNA, the CDR3 is TGTGCCAGCAGTTTGGAAGGGAACACTGAAGCTTTCTTT. As protein: CASSLEGNTEAFF.

J is TRBJ1-6 and V is TRBV9; D remains ambiguous. The CDR3 extends over 18 amino acids. Germline CDR1 and CDR2: SGDLS and YYNGEE. V was trimmed by 0 bases and J by 4 bases, leaving 17 bases between them. In DNA form, the CDR3 reads TGTGCCAGCAGCGTAGTACGGGCTAAGTCAGTGTATAATTCACCCCTCCACTTT. Its translation is CASSVVRAKSVYNSPLHF. The full variable domain, with the rest looked up from reference TRBV9 and TRBJ1-6, is DSGVTQTPKHLITATGQRVTLRCSPRSGDLSVYWYQQSLDQGLQFLIQYYNGEERAKGNILERFSAQQFPDLHSELNLSSLELGDSALYFCASSVVRAKSVYNSPLHFGNGTRLTVT.